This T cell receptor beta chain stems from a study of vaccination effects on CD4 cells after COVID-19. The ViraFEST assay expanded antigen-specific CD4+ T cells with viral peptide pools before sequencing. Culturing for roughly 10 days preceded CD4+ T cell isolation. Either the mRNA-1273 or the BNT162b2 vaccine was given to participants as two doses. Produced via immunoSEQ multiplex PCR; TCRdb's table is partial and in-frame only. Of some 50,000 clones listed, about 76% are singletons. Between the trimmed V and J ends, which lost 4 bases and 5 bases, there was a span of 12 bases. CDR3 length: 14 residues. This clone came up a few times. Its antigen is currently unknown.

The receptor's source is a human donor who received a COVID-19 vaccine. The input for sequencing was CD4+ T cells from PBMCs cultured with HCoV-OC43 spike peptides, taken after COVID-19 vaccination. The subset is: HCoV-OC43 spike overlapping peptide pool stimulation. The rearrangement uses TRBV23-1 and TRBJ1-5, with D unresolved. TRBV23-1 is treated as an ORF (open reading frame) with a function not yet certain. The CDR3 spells CASSRRPLDQPQHF. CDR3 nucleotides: TGCGCCAGCAGTCGTAGACCCCTCGATCAGCCCCAGCATTTT.